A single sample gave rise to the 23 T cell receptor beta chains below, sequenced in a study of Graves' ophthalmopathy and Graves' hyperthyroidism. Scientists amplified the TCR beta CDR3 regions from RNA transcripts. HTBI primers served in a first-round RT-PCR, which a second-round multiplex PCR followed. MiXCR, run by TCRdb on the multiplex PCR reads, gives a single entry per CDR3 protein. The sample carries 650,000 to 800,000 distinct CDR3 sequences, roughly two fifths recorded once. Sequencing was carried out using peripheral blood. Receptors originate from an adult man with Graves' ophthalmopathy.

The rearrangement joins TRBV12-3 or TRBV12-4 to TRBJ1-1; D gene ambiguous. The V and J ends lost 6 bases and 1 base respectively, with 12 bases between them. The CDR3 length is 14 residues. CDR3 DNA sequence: TGTGCCAGCAGATGGGGAGGACCGAACACTGAAGCTTTCTTT. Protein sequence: CASRWGGPNTEAFF.

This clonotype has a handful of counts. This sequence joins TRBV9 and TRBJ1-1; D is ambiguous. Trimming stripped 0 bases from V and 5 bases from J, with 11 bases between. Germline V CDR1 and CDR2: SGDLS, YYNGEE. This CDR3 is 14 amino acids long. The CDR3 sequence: CASSVVQRYTEAFF. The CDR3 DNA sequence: TGTGCCAGCAGCGTAGTGCAGAGATATACTGAAGCTTTCTTT.

In DNA, the CDR3 is TGTGCCAGCTCACCTTCGACAGGGGGAGTTTCCTATGGCTACACCTTC. Its protein is CASSPSTGGVSYGYTF. This chain uses TRBV12-3 or TRBV12-4 with TRBJ1-2; 9 bases are shared with TRBD1. The V segment lost 8 bases and the J segment 4 bases; nucleotides outside the gene matches: 14. The CDR3 runs 16 residues.

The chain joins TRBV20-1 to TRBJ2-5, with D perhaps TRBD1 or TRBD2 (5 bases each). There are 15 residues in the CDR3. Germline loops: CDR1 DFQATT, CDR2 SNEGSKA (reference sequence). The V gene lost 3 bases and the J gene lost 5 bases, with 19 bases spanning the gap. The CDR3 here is CSASYRGVLSETQYF. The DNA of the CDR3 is TGCAGTGCTAGTTACCGAGGGGTTTTGAGTGAGACCCAGTACTTC.

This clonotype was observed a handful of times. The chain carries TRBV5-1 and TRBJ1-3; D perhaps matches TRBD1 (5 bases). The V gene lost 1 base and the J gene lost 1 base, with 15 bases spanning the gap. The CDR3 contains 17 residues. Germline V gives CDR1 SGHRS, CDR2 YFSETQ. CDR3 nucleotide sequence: TGCGCCAGCAGCTTGTTCCAGGGAGGTGGTTCTGGAAACACCATATATTTT. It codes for CASSLFQGGGSGNTIYF.

The DNA for the CDR3 is TGTGCCAGCAGCCCAATCTTACTAGTCTACGAGCAGTACTTC. Protein sequence: CASSPILLVYEQYF. The gene calls are TRBV5-8 and TRBJ2-7, with D tentatively TRBD2 (5 bases). V gave up 4 bases and J gave up 3 bases, with 14 bases separating them. Germline V CDR1 and CDR2: SGHTS, YDEGEE. CDR3 size: 14 residues. Combining the CDR3 with reference TRBV5-8 and TRBJ2-7 gives the whole variable domain EAGVTQSPTHLIKTRGQQATLRCSPISGHTSVYWYQQALGLGLQFLLWYDEGEERNRGNFPPRFSGRQFPNYSSELNVNALELEDSALYLCASSPILLVYEQYFGPGTRLTVT.

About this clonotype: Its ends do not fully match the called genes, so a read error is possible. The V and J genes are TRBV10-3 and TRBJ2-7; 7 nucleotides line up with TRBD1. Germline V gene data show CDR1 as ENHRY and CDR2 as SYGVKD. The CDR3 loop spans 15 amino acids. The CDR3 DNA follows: TGTGCCAGCAGTTACAGCCAGGGGGTCTCCTGCGAGCAGTACTTC. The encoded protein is CASSYSQGVSCEQYF.

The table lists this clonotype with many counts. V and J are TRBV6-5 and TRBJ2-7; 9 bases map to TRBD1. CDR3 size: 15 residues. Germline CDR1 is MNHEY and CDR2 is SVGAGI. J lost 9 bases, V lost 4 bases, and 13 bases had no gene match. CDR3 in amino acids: CASSSSFDRGKGQYF. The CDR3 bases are TGTGCCAGCAGTTCGTCCTTCGACAGGGGGAAGGGGCAGTACTTC.

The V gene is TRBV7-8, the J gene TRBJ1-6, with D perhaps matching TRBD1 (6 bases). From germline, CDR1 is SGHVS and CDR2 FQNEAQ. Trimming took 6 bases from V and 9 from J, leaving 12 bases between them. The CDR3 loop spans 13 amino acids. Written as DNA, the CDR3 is TGTGCCAGCAGTTCACAGGGACGTTCACCCCTCCACTTT. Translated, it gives CASSSQGRSPLHF.

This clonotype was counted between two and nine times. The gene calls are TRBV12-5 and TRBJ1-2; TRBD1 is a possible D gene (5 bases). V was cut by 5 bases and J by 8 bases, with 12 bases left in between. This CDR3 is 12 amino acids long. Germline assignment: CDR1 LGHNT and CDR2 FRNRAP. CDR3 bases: TGTGCTAGTGGTGCCGGGACGCGAGGCTACACCTTC. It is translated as CASGAGTRGYTF.

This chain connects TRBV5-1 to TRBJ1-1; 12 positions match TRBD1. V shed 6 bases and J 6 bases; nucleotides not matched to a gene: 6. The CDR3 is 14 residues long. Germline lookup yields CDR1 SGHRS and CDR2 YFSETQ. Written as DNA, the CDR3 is TGCGCCAGCACCTCGGGACAGGGGGCCGCTGAAGCTTTCTTT. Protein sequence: CASTSGQGAAEAFF.

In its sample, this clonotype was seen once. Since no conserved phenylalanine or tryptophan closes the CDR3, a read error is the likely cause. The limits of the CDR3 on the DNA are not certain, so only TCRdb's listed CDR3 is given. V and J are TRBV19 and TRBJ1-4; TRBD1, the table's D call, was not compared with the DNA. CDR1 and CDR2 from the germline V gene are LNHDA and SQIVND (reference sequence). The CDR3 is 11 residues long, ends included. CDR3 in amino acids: CASSMGLGQGI.

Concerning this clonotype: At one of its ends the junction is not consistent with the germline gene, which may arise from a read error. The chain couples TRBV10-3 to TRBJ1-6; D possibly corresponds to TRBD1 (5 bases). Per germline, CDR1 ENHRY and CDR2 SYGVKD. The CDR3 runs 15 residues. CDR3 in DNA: TGTGCCAGCAGTGACAGCCGGGACTCTAATTCACCCCTCCACTTT. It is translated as CASSDSRDSNSPLHF.

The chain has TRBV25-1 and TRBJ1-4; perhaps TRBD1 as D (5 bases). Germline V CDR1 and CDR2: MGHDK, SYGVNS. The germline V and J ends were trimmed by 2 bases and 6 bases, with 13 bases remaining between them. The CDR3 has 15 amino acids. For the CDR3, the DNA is TGTGCCAGCAGTGAACAAGGGGAGGTTCATGAAAAACTGTTTTTT. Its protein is CASSEQGEVHEKLFF. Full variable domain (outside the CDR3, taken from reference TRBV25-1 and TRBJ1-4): EADIYQTPRYLVIGTGKKITLECSQTMGHDKMYWYQQDPGMELHLIHYSYGVNSTEKGDLSSESTVSRIRTEHFPLTLESARPSHTSQYLCASSEQGEVHEKLFFGSGTQLSVL.

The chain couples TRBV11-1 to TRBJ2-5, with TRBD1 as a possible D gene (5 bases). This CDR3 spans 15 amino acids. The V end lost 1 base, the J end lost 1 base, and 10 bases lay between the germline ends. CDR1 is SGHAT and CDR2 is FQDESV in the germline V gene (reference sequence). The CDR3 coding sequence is TGTGCCAGCAGCTTAGTCTTGGGGCTCCAAGAGACCCAGTACTTC. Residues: CASSLVLGLQETQYF. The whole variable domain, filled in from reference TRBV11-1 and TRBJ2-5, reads EAEVAQSPRYKITEKSQAVAFWCDPISGHATLYWYRQILGQGPELLVQFQDESVVDDSQLPKDRFSAERLKGVDSTLKIQPAELGDSAMYLCASSLVLGLQETQYFGPGTRLLVL.

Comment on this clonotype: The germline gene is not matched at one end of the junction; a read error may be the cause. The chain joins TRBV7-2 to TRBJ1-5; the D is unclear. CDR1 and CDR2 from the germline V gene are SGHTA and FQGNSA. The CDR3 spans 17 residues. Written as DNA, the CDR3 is TGTGCCGGCAGCTTGGGAACTACTGGCATTGATGGGCAGCCCCAGCATTTT. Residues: CAGSLGTTGIDGQPQHF.

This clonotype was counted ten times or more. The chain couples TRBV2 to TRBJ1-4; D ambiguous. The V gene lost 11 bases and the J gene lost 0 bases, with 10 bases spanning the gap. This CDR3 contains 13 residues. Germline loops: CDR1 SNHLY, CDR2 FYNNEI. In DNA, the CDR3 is TGTGCCCAGAAGGCAGCAACTAATGAAAAACTGTTTTTT. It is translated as CAQKAATNEKLFF. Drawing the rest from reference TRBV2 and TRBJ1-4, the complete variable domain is EPEVTQTPSHQVTQMGQEVILRCVPISNHLYFYWYRQILGQKVEFLVSFYNNEISEKSEIFDDQFSVERPDGSNFTLKIRSTKLEDSAMYFCAQKAATNEKLFFGSGTQLSVL.

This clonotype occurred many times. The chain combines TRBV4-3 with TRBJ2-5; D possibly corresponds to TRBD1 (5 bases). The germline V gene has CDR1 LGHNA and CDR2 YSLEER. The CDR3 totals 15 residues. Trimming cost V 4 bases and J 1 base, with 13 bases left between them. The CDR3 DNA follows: TGCGCCAGCAGCCCCCAAGGGGCTCTCCAAGAGACCCAGTACTTC. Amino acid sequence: CASSPQGALQETQYF.

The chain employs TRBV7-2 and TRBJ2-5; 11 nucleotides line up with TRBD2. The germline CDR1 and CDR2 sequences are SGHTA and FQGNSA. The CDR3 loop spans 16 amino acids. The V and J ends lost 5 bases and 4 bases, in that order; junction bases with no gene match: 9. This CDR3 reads CASSTGTSGWGETQYF. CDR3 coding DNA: TGTGCCAGCAGCACGGGGACTAGCGGTTGGGGAGAGACCCAGTACTTC.

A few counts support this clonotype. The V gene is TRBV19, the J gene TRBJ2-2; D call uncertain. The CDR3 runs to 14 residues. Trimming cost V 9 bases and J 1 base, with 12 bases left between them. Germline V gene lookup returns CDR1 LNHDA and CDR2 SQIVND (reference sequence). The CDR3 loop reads CASQIVVNTGELFF. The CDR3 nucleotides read TGTGCCAGCCAGATTGTTGTGAACACCGGGGAGCTGTTTTTT.

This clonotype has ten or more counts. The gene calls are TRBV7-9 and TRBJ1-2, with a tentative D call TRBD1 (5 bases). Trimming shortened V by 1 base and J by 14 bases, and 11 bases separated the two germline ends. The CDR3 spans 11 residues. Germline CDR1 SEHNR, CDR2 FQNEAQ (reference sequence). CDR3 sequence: CASSLEGWATF. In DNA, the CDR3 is TGTGCCAGCAGCTTAGAGGGGTGGGCGACCTTC.

The CDR3 DNA reads TGTGCCACAGGGGGAAGAGGAAACACCATATATTTT. Translation: CATGGRGNTIYF. This chain joins TRBV25-1 and TRBJ1-3; 7 bases align to TRBD1. The CDR3 length is 12 residues. With 10 bases clipped from V and 4 bases from J, the junction kept 4 bases outside the gene matches. Germline V gene lookup returns CDR1 MGHDK and CDR2 SYGVNS.

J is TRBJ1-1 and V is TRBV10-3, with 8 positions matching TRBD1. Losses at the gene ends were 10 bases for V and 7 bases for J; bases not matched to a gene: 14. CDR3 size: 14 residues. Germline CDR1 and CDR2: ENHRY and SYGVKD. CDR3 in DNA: TGTGCCAGCAGATCGGACAGGGAGACGGTTGAAGCTTTCTTT. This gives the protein CASRSDRETVEAFF.